The sequence of this T cell receptor (beta chain) was determined in a study of cytomegalovirus exposure and HLA in healthy donors. Study-wide results and limits: A missense DCLRE1C variant was associated with V- and J-gene trimming of TCR beta chains in a later analysis, and an independent cohort replicated the association. Under in vitro conditions, a few CMV-associated chains were confirmed as specific for CMV antigens.

Both 60 Vbeta primers and 13 Jbeta primers went into the PCR. Assay: immunoSEQ multiplex PCR; the TCRdb copy retains only in-frame clones and omits some. The sample includes about 130,000 clones, 81% seen only once; the top ten take less than 0.75%. Donors counted as nominally healthy when sampled, yet unrecorded immune exposures were likely. The CDR3 is 14 amino acids. Per germline, CDR1 MDHEN and CDR2 SYDVKM. The V and J ends lost 3 bases and 4 bases respectively, with 10 bases between them. To note about this clone: The antigen is unknown.

The source is a man aged 18 to 30 in good health and CMV-seronegative. J is TRBJ1-3 and V is TRBV28; no clear D. Sequenced material: PBMCs. CDR3 protein: CASSLEGTGNTIYF. The CDR3 DNA is TGTGCCAGCAGTTTGGAGGGTACGGGAAACACCATATATTTT.